This T cell receptor (beta chain) was profiled in a study of blood T cells in healthy people across ages. Sample-barcoded 5' priming and a J-beta primer mix drove a second PCR of about 6 to 11 cycles. TCRdb reanalysed the 5' RACE reads using MiXCR and keeps one entry per CDR3 protein. This sample yields about 1,500,000 distinct CDR3 sequences, of which 35% to 45% are seen a single time; 7.9% belongs to the top ten. The CDR3 runs to 16 residues. CDR1 and CDR2 from the germline V gene are LGHDT and YNNKEL (reference sequence). Deletions cut 4 bases from V and 7 bases from J, with 19 bases between. A note on this clonotype: The target antigen is unknown.

Study findings and constraints: Donors of long life had a larger count of naive CD4+ cells and greater diversity than aged donors. CMV status of donors was not determined, possibly confounding expanded clonotype changes.

This receptor was taken from a woman between 18 and 29 years old in good health. The genes are TRBV3-1 and TRBJ2-2, with D maybe TRBD2 (5 bases). Material for sequencing was blood. DNA of the CDR3: TGTGCCAGCAGCCCAAGGCGGCGGGTGAGCATCGGGGAGCTGTTTTTT. Protein product: CASSPRRRVSIGELFF.